The present T cell receptor (beta chain) was sequenced within a study of sequential checkpoint blockade in melanoma. Study at large: Maintenance nivolumab came after either treatment sequence. After nivolumab or ipilimumab alone, about 22 patients had week-13 rebiopsies.

Overall study results and limits: For nivolumab-first patients, baseline tumor clonality was associated with response.

Germline V gene data show CDR1 as SGHNT and CDR2 as YENEEA. Between the trimmed V and J ends, which lost 4 bases and 0 bases, there was a span of 16 bases. CDR3 length equals 17 residues. Sequencing was performed with immunoSEQ multiplex PCR; in TCRdb, only in-frame clones are kept and a portion is missing. This table has some 10,000 clones, about 23% appearing once. In this sample, this clone turned up many times. As yet, its antigen is unknown. Described treatment: randomized to nivolumab then ipilimumab (arm A) or the reverse (arm B). No patient had prior DNA-damaging chemotherapy. This chain connects TRBV11-3 to TRBJ2-1; D tentatively fits TRBD1 or TRBD2 (5 bases each). The origin of this receptor is a human donor with melanoma. Sequenced material: tumor tissue (inferred from file names), taken from a patient given nivolumab and ipilimumab in sequence. CDR3: CASSYELWGFSYNEQFF. Here the CDR3 DNA reads TGTGCCAGCAGCTACGAACTTTGGGGGTTCTCCTACAATGAGCAGTTCTTC.